This T cell receptor (beta chain) was observed in a study of blood T cell repertoires in COVID-19 (dated by TCRdb to 2018 to 2020). Context from the whole study: Samples covering the acute and convalescent phases of COVID-19 were provided by collaborators in the United States, Italy and Spain. Samples were obtained from the ongoing ImmuneRACE study (first 160 participants) and from over 1,000 subjects provided by 6 global collaborators. The material from the prospective study consisted of cDNA or gDNA derived from T cells, B-cell-depleted T cells, or PBMCs. A freely available public database, intended as a resource for researchers studying the immune response to SARS-CoV-2, is where the repertoires were released. The dataset comprised deeply sampled blood TCRbeta repertoires from subjects exposed to, actively infected with, or recovered from COVID-19. Nearly every sample came with metadata listing a de-identified subject ID, COVID-19 status, age in years and sex. Where HLA class I and class II types were available, the types were taken from metadata supplied by the sample provider, not from assay-based typing.

About this clone: Its antigen is still unknown. Nothing much larger sits one base from this clone, and base qualities are not available.

The immunoSEQ Assay, a bias-controlled multiplex PCR, was used to amplify TCRbeta CDR3 regions from genomic DNA. The authors' pipeline ran thus. The number of nucleated cells in each sample was estimated by amplification of reference gene primers within the assay. To quantify the absolute abundance of each unique TCRbeta CDR3 rearrangement, sequence reads were collapsed and filtered. For each sample, productive Simpson clonality was calculated by taking the square root of Simpson's diversity index across productive rearrangements. TCRdb's version of the immuneACCESS table is confined to in-frame rearrangements and falls short of the full clone set. An unresolved V gene accounts for under half of the shortfall where checked; the remainder is of unknown origin. V and J calls and clone size are as listed in that table; D and trimming were resolved from the DNA. Across this sample there are roughly 180,000 clones, with 87% seen only once. The top ten clonotypes cover 2% to 2.5% of the sample.

Overall study outcomes, separate from this receptor: The amount of clinical and demographic metadata varied by source and participant and was provided uncurated.

Trimming takes 5 bases off V and 7 bases off J; junction bases not matched to a gene: 17. The cysteine opens and the phenylalanine closes a CDR3 of 16 amino acids. Only the CDR3 DNA is retained, 48 bases long and in frame from the first base. Sequences MNHEY (CDR1) and SVGEGT (CDR2) are obtained from the germline V gene. In the prospective study, participants were about 18 to 100 years old, resided in about two dozen geographic areas of the United States, and were enrolled through a virtual design. Cohort assignment in the prospective study relied on participant-reported clinical history from a screening survey and a study questionnaire. For ImmuneRACE Cohort 3, a participant was defined as recovered based on two consecutive negative NP/OP PCR tests, clearance by a healthcare professional, or resolution of symptoms. Each participant in the prospective study had whole blood, serum and a nasopharyngeal or oropharyngeal swab collected by mobile phlebotomists. Over an approximately 2-month period, participants in the prospective study had the option of providing additional blood draws and questionnaires. Blood samples from the prospective study were shipped frozen or at room temperature prior to DNA extraction.

The sequencing input was PBMCs or T cells enriched from blood (not recorded which). The chain is encoded by TRBV6-2 or TRBV6-3 joined to TRBJ2-7, with 7 bases aligning to TRBD1. The clonotype originates from a woman under 40 who had recovered from COVID-19. Here is the DNA: TGTGCCAGCAGTCAGCAAGAACCGGGACAGAAGATTGAGCAGTACTTC. It encodes CASSQQEPGQKIEQYF.